One and the same sample provided the 24 T cell receptor beta chains below, sequenced in a study of T-cell reconstitution after alpha-beta-depleted transplantation in children. Unique molecular identifiers were built into the TCRbeta library. Each CDR3 protein gets one entry after TCRdb re-called the PCR reads with MiXCR. The sample contains about 200,000 distinct CDR3 sequences, roughly 6.3% of which appear only once. This specimen consisted of PBMCs, obtained before TCRalphabeta/CD19-depleted stem cell transplant. All receptors come from a girl in the first two years of life with combined immunodeficiency, due to receive a stem cell transplant.

The J gene is TRBJ1-2, the V gene TRBV12-3 or TRBV12-4, with a possible D match to TRBD1 (5 bases). V gave up 5 bases and J gave up 9 bases, with 10 bases separating them. The CDR3 length is 11 residues. The CDR3 DNA sequence: TGTGCCAGCAGTCAGGGTTACAGCTACACCTTC. It is translated as CASSQGYSYTF.

This clonotype was counted a few times. The gene calls are TRBV7-2 and TRBJ2-1; 9 nucleotides agree with TRBD2. Looked up from germline, CDR1 is SGHTA and CDR2 is FQGNSA. The V and J ends lost 3 bases and 6 bases, in that order; junction bases with no gene match: 9. This CDR3 has 16 residues. CDR3 loop: CASSFFSGGLSNEQFF. Written as DNA, the CDR3 is TGTGCCAGCAGCTTTTTTAGCGGGGGCCTTTCCAATGAGCAGTTCTTC.

This clonotype was recorded at least ten times. The chain couples TRBV9 to TRBJ2-1; TRBD2 matches at 9 bases. The CDR3 extends over 17 amino acids. The germline CDR1 and CDR2 sequences are SGDLS and YYNGEE. V lost 0 bases to trimming and J lost 2 bases; unmatched junction nucleotides: 6. CDR3 amino acids: CASSVGGGGAPYNEQFF. The CDR3 DNA is TGTGCCAGCAGCGTAGGGGGCGGGGGGGCCCCCTACAATGAGCAGTTCTTC.

This clonotype was detected ten times or more. The gene calls are TRBV27 and TRBJ2-7, with TRBD2 as a possible D gene (5 bases). V lost 3 bases and J lost 2, with 11 bases in between. Germline values: CDR1 MNHEY, CDR2 SMNVEV (reference sequence). This CDR3 has 14 amino acids. The CDR3 protein is CASSLFGSAYEQYF. The CDR3 nucleotides are TGTGCCAGCAGTTTGTTCGGTAGCGCCTACGAGCAGTACTTC.

The J gene is TRBJ2-2, the V gene TRBV7-6, with D maybe TRBD1 (6 bases). Germline V gives CDR1 SGHVS, CDR2 FNYEAQ. The ends were cut back, 5 bases at V and 3 bases at J, with 13 bases in the middle. The CDR3 length is 15 residues. The CDR3 sequence is CASSPRDTDTGELFF. The CDR3 nucleotides are TGTGCCAGCAGCCCCCGGGACACTGACACCGGGGAGCTGTTTTTT.

This clonotype was counted many times. This chain joins TRBV4-3 and TRBJ2-1, with no clear D. Germline V gene sequence: CDR1 LGHNA, CDR2 YSLEER. This CDR3 contains 14 residues. The germline V and J ends were trimmed by 3 bases and 0 bases, with 6 bases remaining between them. CDR3 protein: CASSQYSSYNEQFF. The CDR3 DNA reads as TGCGCCAGCAGCCAGTACTCCTCCTACAATGAGCAGTTCTTC.

This clonotype was observed many times. The chain uses TRBV3-1 and TRBJ2-1; D is unclear. Germline-derived CDR1 and CDR2 are LGHDT and YNNKEL (reference sequence). This CDR3 is 13 amino acids long. Trimming removed 3 bases from V and 5 bases from J, with 8 bases in between. This CDR3 is CASSQGLDNEQFF. CDR3 in DNA: TGTGCCAGCAGCCAGGGTCTCGACAATGAGCAGTTCTTC.

This clonotype was seen ten or more times. V is TRBV13 and J is TRBJ2-7, with unresolved D. The CDR3 is 14 amino acids. Germline V CDR1 and CDR2: PRHDT, FYEKMQ (reference sequence). Trimming took 5 bases from V and 5 from J, leaving 16 bases between them. The CDR3 sequence: CASSQEPREDEQYF. In DNA form, the CDR3 reads TGTGCCAGCAGCCAAGAACCACGCGAGGACGAGCAGTACTTC.

This clonotype has ten or more counts. The chain combines TRBV20-1 with TRBJ2-5; D call uncertain. This CDR3 comprises 13 residues. Between the trimmed V and J ends, which lost 0 bases and 1 base, there was a span of 6 bases. CDR1 and CDR2 (germline): DFQATT, SNEGSKA (reference sequence). As DNA, the CDR3 is TGCAGTGCTAGAGAGGGCGGCCAAGAGACCCAGTACTTC. This encodes CSAREGGQETQYF.

This clonotype was detected many times. The chain joins TRBV7-9 to TRBJ1-1; D call uncertain. V was shortened by 5 bases and J by 5 bases, with 9 bases between the two germline ends. Looked up from germline, CDR1 is SEHNR and CDR2 is FQNEAQ (reference sequence). This CDR3 is built from 12 residues. CDR3: CASSEWGTEAFF. CDR3 DNA: TGTGCCAGCAGCGAATGGGGTACTGAAGCTTTCTTT.

This rearrangement joins TRBV4-1 to TRBJ2-1; TRBD2 agrees at 16 bases. Looked up from germline, CDR1 is MGHRA and CDR2 is YSYEKL. V lost 0 bases and J lost 7; bases outside the gene matches: 15. This CDR3 region has 21 residues. The DNA for the CDR3 is TGCGCCAGCAGCCAAGAGGGGGGAATGGGACTAGCGGGAGGGCATCCTAATGAGCAGTTCTTC. Protein: CASSQEGGMGLAGGHPNEQFF.

This clonotype was detected a few times. The CDR3 region is CSAREASGGASGELFF. The DNA of the CDR3 is TGCAGTGCTAGAGAGGCTAGCGGGGGGGCAAGCGGGGAGCTGTTTTTT. This chain joins TRBV20-1 and TRBJ2-2; 12 nucleotides match TRBD2. V was pared by 0 bases and J by 7 bases, with 6 bases of the junction left unmatched. Germline CDR1 and CDR2: DFQATT and SNEGSKA (reference sequence). This CDR3 is 16 amino acids long.

This clonotype appeared many times. The chain is built from TRBV19 and TRBJ2-7; D tentatively reads TRBD1 or TRBD2 (5 bases each). The CDR3 has 13 residues. Deletions cut 5 bases from V and 0 bases from J, with 8 bases between. Germline V CDR1 and CDR2: LNHDA, SQIVND (reference sequence). Written as DNA, the CDR3 is TGTGCCAGTAGTTGGGGGATCTCCTACGAGCAGTACTTC. Protein sequence: CASSWGISYEQYF.

This clonotype has a count of ten or more. The chain combines TRBV5-1 with TRBJ1-1, with D perhaps matching TRBD1 (5 bases). CDR1 is SGHRS, CDR2 YFSETQ, per germline. V dropped 3 bases and J dropped 7 bases, with 7 bases sitting between them. CDR3 length: 11 amino acids. In nucleotides, the CDR3 is TGCGCCAGCAGCTGGGGCAGTGAAGCTTTCTTT. Encoded protein: CASSWGSEAFF.

This clonotype was detected ten times or more. The chain recombines TRBV28 with TRBJ1-2, with D possibly matching TRBD1 (5 bases). V was cut by 5 bases and J by 6 bases, with 16 bases left in between. The CDR3 extends over 14 amino acids. CDR1 and CDR2 (germline): MDHEN, SYDVKM. The DNA of the CDR3 is TGTGCCAGCAGTCCCCTGGACATCTACAATGGCTACACCTTC. Its protein product is CASSPLDIYNGYTF.

This clonotype was counted ten times or more. The V gene is TRBV12-3 or TRBV12-4, the J gene TRBJ1-2, with unresolved D. This CDR3 has 11 residues. The V gene lost 7 bases and the J gene lost 8 bases, with 11 bases spanning the gap. CDR3 DNA sequence: TGTGCCAGCATTGGTATGGAAGGCTACACCTTC. The encoded protein is CASIGMEGYTF.

This clonotype appeared many times. The chain has TRBV6-4 and TRBJ2-7; TRBD1 is a possible D gene (5 bases). The CDR3 consists of 19 residues. Trimming shortened V by 6 bases and J by 3 bases, and 30 bases separated the two germline ends. CDR1 is MRHNA, CDR2 SNTAGT, per germline. The CDR3 nucleotides are TGTGCCAGCAGGGATCTCGTAGCCCGCAAGGAAGGGGCCCTCTACGAGCAGTACTTC. Translating gives CASRDLVARKEGALYEQYF.

This clonotype was recorded many times. This chain uses TRBV7-9 with TRBJ2-1, with D unclear. V was pared by 4 bases and J by 5 bases, with 3 bases between. This CDR3 has 11 amino acids. Germline loops: CDR1 SEHNR, CDR2 FQNEAQ (reference sequence). The CDR3 nucleotides are TGTGCCAGCAGCTGGAACAATGAGCAGTTCTTC. Translated: CASSWNNEQFF.

The gene calls are TRBV4-1 and TRBJ2-1; 8 bases line up with TRBD2. Germline CDR1 is MGHRA and CDR2 is YSYEKL. The CDR3 sequence is 17 residues long. J lost 0 bases, V lost 1 base, and 5 bases had no gene match. The CDR3 DNA reads TGCGCCAGCAGCCAAGCCGGCGGGGGGAGCTCCTACAATGAGCAGTTCTTC. Translated, it gives CASSQAGGGSSYNEQFF.

Many counts were recorded for this clonotype. This may come from a read error, since a much larger clone is one base off. V usage is TRBV20-1 and J usage is TRBJ2-7; 12 bases are shared with TRBD2. The CDR3 spans 14 residues. Germline V lookup: CDR1 DFQATT, CDR2 SNEGSKA (reference sequence). V dropped 5 bases and J dropped 3; count of bases not matched to a gene: 5. The chain's CDR3 is CSAGRLAGVYEQYF. The CDR3, as DNA: TGCAGTGCTGGCCGACTAGCGGGAGTCTACGAGCAGTACTTC.

The V gene is TRBV28, the J gene TRBJ2-1, with 12 positions matching TRBD2. The CDR3 runs to 17 residues. J was trimmed by 7 bases and V by 3 bases; bases with no gene match: 10. In germline, CDR1 is MDHEN, CDR2 SYDVKM. CDR3 residues: CASSFSPRLAGGNEQFF. CDR3 nucleotide sequence: TGTGCCAGCAGTTTCTCCCCGCGGCTAGCGGGAGGGAATGAGCAGTTCTTC.

This clonotype occurred many times. This rearrangement joins TRBV14 to TRBJ2-2; possible D gene TRBD1, 6 bases. The V end was cut by 0 bases, the J end by 0 bases, with 8 bases between. The germline gives CDR1 SGHDN, CDR2 FVKESK. The CDR3 totals 16 residues. The CDR3 DNA sequence: TGTGCCAGCAGCCAAGACAGGGGATCGAACACCGGGGAGCTGTTTTTT. It is translated as CASSQDRGSNTGELFF.

The V and J genes are TRBV14 and TRBJ2-5; D is perhaps TRBD2 (6 bases). Germline-derived CDR1 and CDR2 are SGHDN and FVKESK. CDR3 length equals 14 residues. V was pared by 4 bases and J by 5 bases, with 14 bases between. CDR3: CASSPLGGMETQYF. The CDR3 region has the DNA TGTGCCAGCAGCCCCCTGGGCGGGATGGAGACCCAGTACTTC.

This clonotype was seen only a few times. The CDR3 sequence is CASSQDSSGEQFF. CDR3 in DNA: TGTGCCAGCAGCCAAGATTCTTCCGGTGAGCAGTTCTTC. The chain employs TRBV14 and TRBJ2-1; D is ambiguous. The CDR3 runs to 13 residues. Germline CDR1 is SGHDN and CDR2 is FVKESK. Trimming left V 0 bases short and J 9 bases short, with 9 bases between.